Below, 12 T cell receptor beta chains from the same sample are listed, as sequenced in a study of control samples from healthy donors and cancer patients. Assay: immunoSEQ multiplex PCR; the TCRdb copy retains only in-frame clones and omits some. The sample holds tens of thousands of clones, 70% to 90% seen once. Sequencing input: PBMCs. The receptors originated from a woman between 55 and 75 years old with head and neck cancer.

A single count supports this clone. The rearrangement uses TRBV29-1 and TRBJ2-3; 15 nucleotides line up with TRBD2. V shed 5 bases, J shed 1 base, and the junction held 10 bases outside the gene matches. Germline loops: CDR1 SQVTM, CDR2 ANQGSEA. The CDR3 covers 18 residues. CDR3 sequence: CSVQGLAGGTGGTDTQYF. CDR3 nucleotide sequence: TGCAGCGTTCAGGGACTAGCGGGAGGAACAGGTGGCACAGATACGCAGTATTTT.

V gene TRBV2 combines with J gene TRBJ1-1, with 9 bases aligning to TRBD1. The CDR3 is 14 amino acids. In germline, CDR1 is SNHLY, CDR2 FYNNEI. Germline trimming cut 6 bases from V and 3 bases from J; bases unmatched to any gene: 5. CDR3 residues: CASRRQGGDTEAFF. CDR3 sequence (DNA): TGTGCCAGCAGGCGACAGGGGGGGGACACTGAAGCTTTCTTT.

The gene calls are TRBV6-5 and TRBJ2-2; D remains ambiguous. Germline V CDR1 and CDR2: MNHEY, SVGAGI. V lost 2 bases and J 2 bases, leaving 12 bases between the germline ends. This CDR3 has 16 amino acids. The CDR3 region is CASSYPLGFNTGELFF. CDR3 nucleotides: TGTGCCAGCAGTTACCCGTTAGGGTTCAACACCGGGGAGCTGTTTTTT.

The chain carries TRBV18 and TRBJ1-1; D gene unclear. The CDR3 contains 14 residues. With 5 bases removed from V and 1 base from J, the gap between germline ends came to 11 bases. CDR1 and CDR2 (germline): KGHSH, LQKENI. The CDR3 DNA sequence: TGTGCCAGCTCAGCCAGGCAAGAGAACACTGAAGCTTTCTTT. The encoded protein is CASSARQENTEAFF.

The chain employs TRBV28 and TRBJ1-1; D is ambiguous. Trimming shortened V by 10 bases and J by 1 base, and 10 bases separated the two germline ends. The CDR3 sequence is 12 residues long. Germline CDR1 reads MDHEN; CDR2 reads SYDVKM. The CDR3 spells CAIHTENTEAFF. The CDR3 DNA sequence: TGTGCCATTCATACGGAGAACACTGAAGCTTTCTTT.

J is TRBJ1-6 and V is TRBV6-1; TRBD1 is a possible D gene (5 bases). CDR1 MNHNS and CDR2 SASEGT come from the germline V gene. V shed 0 bases and J shed 7 bases, with 13 bases lying between them. This CDR3 contains 16 residues. This CDR3 is CASSEAVGRENSPLHF. The DNA of the CDR3 is TGTGCCAGCAGTGAAGCAGTTGGCAGGGAAAATTCACCCCTCCACTTT.

J is TRBJ2-7 and V is TRBV12-3 or TRBV12-4; D is undetermined. Trimming took off 5 bases at V and 4 bases at J, with 6 bases between the two ends. This CDR3 has 11 amino acids. This CDR3 is CASSAKYEQYF. In DNA form, the CDR3 reads TGTGCCAGCAGTGCCAAATACGAGCAGTACTTC.

The chain joins TRBV30 to TRBJ2-7; 10 bases line up with TRBD2. This CDR3 contains 15 residues. The junction had 14 bases not matched to a gene; V was cut back by 5 bases and J by 7 bases. CDR1 and CDR2 (germline): GTSNPN, SVGIG (reference sequence). Here the CDR3 reads CAWELAGVRFVEQYF. The CDR3 nucleotides read TGTGCCTGGGAGCTAGCGGGAGTACGCTTTGTTGAGCAGTACTTC.

This sequence joins TRBV30 and TRBJ2-7, with D possibly matching TRBD2 (5 bases). The V and J ends lost 2 bases and 0 bases respectively, with 8 bases between them. The CDR3 spans 13 residues. The germline gives CDR1 GTSNPN, CDR2 SVGIG (reference sequence). The CDR3, as DNA: TGTGCCTGGAGTCCGGGATTCTCCTACGAGCAGTACTTC. This sequence encodes CAWSPGFSYEQYF.

The chain joins TRBV4-1 to TRBJ2-5, with TRBD1 matching 7 bases. In germline, CDR1 is MGHRA, CDR2 YSYEKL. Losses at the gene ends were 4 bases for V and 4 bases for J; bases not matched to a gene: 6. The CDR3 sequence is 14 residues long. The CDR3 DNA reads TGCGCCAGCAGCCTTAACAGGGGAAGAGAGACCCAGTACTTC. Its protein product is CASSLNRGRETQYF.

The chain carries TRBV29-1 and TRBJ2-1; 16 bases map to TRBD2. CDR1 is SQVTM and CDR2 is ANQGSEA in the germline V gene. J gave up 0 bases and V 7 bases, and 3 bases lay outside the gene matches. CDR3 length: 16 amino acids. CDR3 sequence: CSAGTSGRVSYNEQFF. The DNA for the CDR3 is TGCAGCGCCGGGACTAGCGGGAGGGTCTCCTACAATGAGCAGTTCTTC.

V is TRBV6-5 and J is TRBJ2-2; 9 bases match TRBD1. The CDR3 runs to 15 residues. The V gene end was trimmed by 6 bases and the J gene end by 2 bases; junction bases not matched to a gene: 4. Germline V gives CDR1 MNHEY, CDR2 SVGAGI. In nucleotides, the CDR3 is TGTGCCAGCAGCTGGGGACAGGGAAACACCGGGGAGCTGTTTTTT. This codes for CASSWGQGNTGELFF.